These 19 T cell receptor beta chains share one sample of origin, sequenced in a study of cytomegalovirus exposure and HLA in healthy donors. Primers: 60 Vbeta forward and 13 Jbeta reverse. TCRdb's table, derived via immunoSEQ multiplex PCR, lists solely in-frame clones and lacks some. The sample holds some 210,000 clones, roughly four fifths seen once. Sequencing was carried out using PBMCs. The receptors were sampled from a woman between 45 and 65 years old in good health and CMV-seropositive.

The rearrangement links TRBV2 to TRBJ1-3, with 8 bases matching TRBD1. The V gene end was trimmed by 8 bases and the J gene end by 4 bases; junction bases not matched to a gene: 4. This CDR3 is built from 13 residues. The germline CDR1 and CDR2 sequences are SNHLY and FYNNEI. CDR3 loop: CASCRDRGNTIYF. The CDR3 region has the DNA TGTGCCAGCTGCCGGGACAGGGGAAACACCATATATTTT.

The chain links TRBV5-1 to TRBJ2-7; D not certain. Trimming left V 1 base short and J 3 bases short, with 11 bases between. Per the germline V gene, CDR1 is SGHRS and CDR2 is YFSETQ. The CDR3 totals 14 residues. The CDR3 protein is CASSLWQAGYEQYF. The CDR3 DNA reads TGCGCCAGCAGCTTGTGGCAGGCCGGCTACGAGCAGTACTTC.

V and J are TRBV28 and TRBJ1-6; TRBD1 agrees at 7 bases. The length of the CDR3 is 14 residues. The germline V gene has CDR1 MDHEN and CDR2 SYDVKM. J lost 7 bases, V lost 6 bases, and 6 bases had no gene match. CDR3 in amino acids: CASRTGQRNSPLHF. CDR3 DNA sequence: TGTGCCAGCAGAACGGGACAGCGAAATTCACCCCTCCACTTT.

The rearrangement joins TRBV27 to TRBJ2-5; 14 bases fit TRBD2. The CDR3 loop spans 15 amino acids. The germline V gene encodes CDR1 MNHEY and CDR2 SMNVEV (reference sequence). J lost 4 bases, V lost 6 bases, and 4 bases had no gene match. The CDR3 spells CASSPGLAGGETQYF. CDR3 DNA: TGTGCCAGCAGCCCCGGACTAGCGGGGGGAGAGACCCAGTACTTC.

The chain links TRBV19 to TRBJ2-2, with D tentatively TRBD2 (6 bases). Germline CDR1 and CDR2: LNHDA and SQIVND (reference sequence). Trimming removed 5 bases at V and 0 bases at J, with 19 bases between. The CDR3 runs 18 residues. The CDR3 loop is CASSLWVMTGANTGELFF. CDR3 nucleotide sequence: TGTGCCAGTAGTCTTTGGGTTATGACGGGGGCGAACACCGGGGAGCTGTTTTTT. Supplemented by reference TRBV19 and TRBJ2-2, the full variable domain reads DGGITQSPKYLFRKEGQNVTLSCEQNLNHDAMYWYRQDPGQGLRLIYYSQIVNDFQKGDIAEGYSVSREKKESFPLTVTSAQKNPTAFYLCASSLWVMTGANTGELFFGEGSRLTVL.

This sequence joins TRBV7-3 and TRBJ2-7; D is perhaps TRBD2 (6 bases). V shed 3 bases and J shed 7 bases, with 19 bases lying between them. This CDR3 region has 15 residues. The germline V gene encodes CDR1 SGHTA and CDR2 FQGTGA. The CDR3 protein is CASSLGGELVWEQYF. The CDR3 nucleotides read TGTGCCAGCAGCTTGGGCGGGGAGCTTGTGTGGGAGCAGTACTTC.

This chain connects TRBV7-9 to TRBJ2-5; D is undetermined. V was pared by 3 bases and J by 5 bases, with 13 bases between. The V gene's germline CDR1 is SEHNR and CDR2 FQNEAQ (reference sequence). The CDR3 contains 14 residues. The CDR3 sequence: CASSFSISAETQYF. In DNA form, the CDR3 reads TGTGCCAGCAGCTTTAGTATTTCCGCGGAGACCCAGTACTTC.

This clone was seen a few times. The chain combines TRBV7-7 with TRBJ2-7, with D possibly TRBD2 on 7 matching bases. CDR3 size: 13 residues. Looked up from germline, CDR1 is SSHAT and CDR2 is FNYEAQ (reference sequence). With 6 bases removed from V and 3 bases from J, the gap between germline ends came to 12 bases. The CDR3: CASSRGGGYEQYF. The CDR3 DNA sequence: TGTGCCAGCAGTAGGGGAGGGGGCTACGAGCAGTACTTC.

The chain combines TRBV12-2 with TRBJ2-1; the listed D gene, TRBD2, was not tested against the DNA. TRBV12-2 is noted as a pseudogene. CDR3 length: 18 residues. CDR3 in DNA: TGTGCAAGTCGCCCTCTTCGTGCGGGGGCCCTTACGTACAATGAGCAGTTCTTC. This encodes CASRPLRAGALTYNEQFF.

V gene TRBV10-3 combines with J gene TRBJ2-1; 7 bases fit TRBD1. The CDR3 has 12 amino acids. V shed 8 bases and J 6 bases; nucleotides not matched to a gene: 4. In germline, CDR1 is ENHRY, CDR2 SYGVKD. CDR3 DNA sequence: TGTGCCATCGGGGCAGGGGGCAATGAGCAGTTCTTC. It codes for CAIGAGGNEQFF.

V and J are TRBV29-1 and TRBJ2-5; TRBD2 matches at 9 bases. V lost 8 bases and J lost 2; bases outside the gene matches: 6. The CDR3 length is 13 residues. CDR1 is SQVTM, CDR2 ANQGSEA, per germline. This CDR3 reads CSTLAGIQETQYF. CDR3 DNA sequence: TGCAGCACCCTAGCGGGGATACAAGAGACCCAGTACTTC.

The V call is TRBV18, the J call TRBJ1-2; tentatively, D is TRBD1 (6 bases). This CDR3 region has 15 residues. V gave up 6 bases and J gave up 1 base, with 15 bases separating them. The germline CDR1 and CDR2 sequences are KGHSH and LQKENI. The DNA for the CDR3 is TGTGCCAGCTCGTCTATGGGGACATTTAACTATGGCTACACCTTC. This translates into CASSSMGTFNYGYTF.

A single count supports this clone. The gene calls are TRBV5-5 and TRBJ2-7; 7 bases line up with TRBD1. From germline, CDR1 is SGHKS and CDR2 YYEKEE (reference sequence). V shed 4 bases and J 4 bases; nucleotides not matched to a gene: 11. The CDR3 runs 15 residues. CDR3 residues: CASSTDRVAIYEQYF. DNA of the CDR3: TGTGCCAGCAGCACAGACAGGGTGGCAATATACGAGCAGTACTTC.

This rearrangement joins TRBV11-3 to TRBJ1-1, with a possible D match to TRBD1 (6 bases). Trimming took off 5 bases at V and 1 base at J, with 14 bases between the two ends. In germline, CDR1 is SGHNT, CDR2 YENEEA. The CDR3 totals 15 residues. The CDR3 region has the DNA TGTGCCAGCAGCAAAGGGGGGGATTCGAACACTGAAGCTTTCTTT. This translates into CASSKGGDSNTEAFF.

The J gene is TRBJ2-5, the V gene TRBV7-2, with 14 bases matching TRBD2. From germline, CDR1 is SGHTA and CDR2 FQGNSA. The V and J ends lost 3 bases and 3 bases, in that order; junction bases with no gene match: 3. This CDR3 has 16 residues. The CDR3, as DNA: TGTGCCAGCAGCTTGGCGGGACTAGCGGGGGAAGAGACCCAGTACTTC. Protein sequence: CASSLAGLAGEETQYF.

The chain uses TRBV4-3 and TRBJ2-3, with 9 positions matching TRBD2. The J segment lost 8 bases and the V segment lost 2 bases, leaving 14 bases of the junction unmatched. This CDR3 comprises 17 residues. Germline V lookup: CDR1 LGHNA, CDR2 YSLEER. CDR3 nucleotide sequence: TGCGCCAGCAGCCAATCCGTAGCGGGGGCCCAATGGGGTACGCAGTATTTT. It is translated as CASSQSVAGAQWGTQYF.

The table lists this clone with a count of one. The J gene is TRBJ2-7, the V gene TRBV10-3; 9 nucleotides line up with TRBD1. The germline CDR1 and CDR2 sequences are ENHRY and SYGVKD. The CDR3 loop spans 15 amino acids. Trimming took 5 bases from V and 3 from J; bases not matched to a gene: 8. CDR3 loop: CAISQGTGRVYEQYF. The DNA of the CDR3 is TGTGCCATCAGTCAGGGGACAGGGAGGGTCTACGAGCAGTACTTC.

The V and J genes are TRBV11-1 and TRBJ1-2; the D is unclear. CDR3 length equals 13 residues. Germline CDR1 SGHAT, CDR2 FQDESV (reference sequence). Trimming pared 4 bases from V and 5 bases from J, leaving 11 bases between. The CDR3 region has the DNA TGTGCCAGCAGCTCTTATGGGCTGTATGGCTACACCTTC. This gives the protein CASSSYGLYGYTF.

The rearrangement uses TRBV2 and TRBJ2-1; TRBD2 matches at 13 bases. The CDR3 is 14 amino acids. V was clipped by 6 bases and J by 9 bases; unmatched bases: 5. Germline V gene data show CDR1 as SNHLY and CDR2 as FYNNEI. The CDR3 DNA reads TGTGCCAGCAGGCCGGGACTAGCGGGGAGTGAGCAGTTCTTC. This translates into CASRPGLAGSEQFF.